What follows are 10 T cell receptor beta chains derived from one specimen sequenced in a study of T-cell reconstitution after alpha-beta-depleted transplantation in children. A TCRbeta library incorporating unique molecular identifiers was prepared. MiXCR, applied by TCRdb to the PCR reads, yields one record per CDR3 protein. The table includes about 980,000 distinct CDR3 sequences, roughly 29% detected once. Sequenced material: PBMCs, mostly from graft donor cells, taken 360 days after TCRalphabeta/CD19-depleted stem cell transplant. The source of these receptors is a boy in the first two years of life who had a stem cell transplant for SCID, so the T cells may come from the graft donor.

J is TRBJ2-3 and V is TRBV7-9; a weak D match, TRBD1 (5 bases). Germline values: CDR1 SEHNR, CDR2 FQNEAQ (reference sequence). The CDR3 has 14 residues. With 5 bases removed from V and 1 base from J, the gap between germline ends came to 10 bases. The CDR3 DNA follows: TGTGCCAGCAGCCCAATCAGGGGCACAGATACGCAGTATTTT. This translates into CASSPIRGTDTQYF.

This chain joins TRBV20-1 and TRBJ2-3; 8 nucleotides align to TRBD1. V gave up 5 bases and J gave up 6 bases; unmatched junction bases: 13. This CDR3 is built from 15 residues. CDR1 is DFQATT and CDR2 is SNEGSKA in the germline V gene (reference sequence). CDR3 DNA: TGCAGTGCTTTCCTCCCGGACAGGGTTTCGGATACGCAGTATTTT. Amino acid sequence: CSAFLPDRVSDTQYF.

V is TRBV7-6 and J is TRBJ2-1, with TRBD2 matching over 11 bases. From germline, CDR1 is SGHVS and CDR2 FNYEAQ. The CDR3 loop spans 17 amino acids. Losses at the gene ends were 6 bases for V and 9 bases for J; bases not matched to a gene: 16. The CDR3 loop reads CASSLISGGAFSSEQFF. CDR3 DNA: TGTGCCAGCAGTCTAATTAGCGGGGGGGCCTTTTCTTCTGAGCAGTTCTTC.

The sample holds a few counts of this clonotype. The J gene is TRBJ2-2, the V gene TRBV12-3 or TRBV12-4; no definite D call. V was clipped by 6 bases and J by 1 base, with 9 bases between them. The CDR3 has 14 amino acids. DNA of the CDR3: TGTGCCAGCAGACCTATCAGGAACACCGGGGAGCTGTTTTTT. It is translated as CASRPIRNTGELFF.

The chain couples TRBV18 to TRBJ1-5, with D possibly matching TRBD1 (5 bases). Germline V lookup: CDR1 KGHSH, CDR2 LQKENI. This CDR3 contains 16 residues. The ends were cut back, 3 bases at V and 4 bases at J, with 16 bases in the middle. The CDR3 DNA reads as TGTGCCAGCTCACCCCCGGGGGTACAGTCGAATCAGCCCCAGCATTTT. This encodes CASSPPGVQSNQPQHF.

This CDR3 is CASSSITGGAQPQHF. The CDR3 region has the DNA TGTGCCAGCAGTTCGATTACAGGGGGCGCGCAGCCCCAGCATTTT. The chain is built from TRBV12-3 or TRBV12-4 and TRBJ1-5, with TRBD1 matching over 9 bases. J was trimmed by 7 bases and V by 4 bases; bases with no gene match: 8. The CDR3 consists of 15 residues.

This clonotype was seen once. The chain has TRBV4-1 and TRBJ1-2, with 7 positions matching TRBD1. The germline V gene has CDR1 MGHRA and CDR2 YSYEKL. V shed 0 bases and J 7 bases; nucleotides not matched to a gene: 8. CDR3 length: 15 residues. The CDR3 nucleotides are TGCGCCAGCAGCCAAGATTGGGGGCAGGGGGGTGGCTACACCTTC. This gives the protein CASSQDWGQGGGYTF.

This clonotype appeared once. This rearrangement joins TRBV19 to TRBJ2-2; perhaps TRBD2 as D (6 bases). V lost 2 bases, J lost 6 bases, and 16 bases lay in between. CDR1 and CDR2 from the germline V gene are LNHDA and SQIVND (reference sequence). This CDR3 comprises 16 residues. The CDR3, as DNA: TGTGCCAGTAGTATAAGTGGAGGGTTTAATCCCGGGGAGCTGTTTTTT. Its translation: CASSISGGFNPGELFF.

In its sample, this clonotype was seen many times. The chain carries TRBV11-1 and TRBJ2-5, with 7 bases that match TRBD1. Trimming took 2 bases from V and 5 from J; bases not matched to a gene: 8. CDR1 and CDR2 from the germline V gene are SGHAT and FQDESV (reference sequence). CDR3 length: 15 residues. CDR3 loop: CASSLLGTVGETQYF. In DNA form, the CDR3 reads TGTGCCAGCAGCTTATTGGGGACAGTCGGGGAGACCCAGTACTTC.

There are a few counts of this clonotype. This chain links TRBV4-2 with TRBJ2-3, with a possible D match to TRBD2 (5 bases). Germline CDR1 and CDR2: LGHNA and YNFKEQ. The CDR3 consists of 18 residues. Trimming took off 0 bases at V and 2 bases at J, with 18 bases between the two ends. CDR3 sequence: CASSQDRGNLKPTDTQYF. The CDR3 bases are TGTGCCAGCAGCCAAGATAGAGGGAATCTGAAACCCACAGATACGCAGTATTTT.